The 18 T cell receptor beta chains below all came from one sample that was sequenced in a study of CD8 T cells in Susac syndrome. A quantity of 0.5 to 1 ug RNA underwent reverse transcription using random hexamers. TCRdb recomputed calls from the immunoSEQ multiplex PCR reads with MiXCR, one row per CDR3 protein. The sample shows 170,000 or so distinct CDR3 sequences, around 95% of them seen only once. Sequenced material: CD8+ T cells from PBMCs. The receptors come from a human donor with multiple sclerosis.

This chain uses TRBV12-3 or TRBV12-4 with TRBJ2-5; D is perhaps TRBD1 (5 bases). V lost 5 bases, J lost 1 base, and 11 bases lay in between. The CDR3 is made up of 14 amino acids. CDR3 residues: CASSRWGRQETQYF. CDR3 nucleotide sequence: TGTGCCAGCAGTCGATGGGGCCGCCAAGAGACCCAGTACTTC.

The chain joins TRBV20-1 to TRBJ2-7; 7 bases are a match to TRBD1. The CDR3 is made up of 13 amino acids. V was clipped by 3 bases and J by 1 base; unmatched bases: 3. CDR1 is DFQATT and CDR2 is SNEGSKA in the germline V gene (reference sequence). The CDR3 sequence: CSASTGESYEQYF. In nucleotides, the CDR3 is TGCAGTGCTAGTACAGGGGAGTCCTACGAGCAGTACTTC.

This chain connects TRBV4-1 to TRBJ2-1; 8 bases fit TRBD2. The germline gives CDR1 MGHRA, CDR2 YSYEKL. Unmatched junction bases numbered 3, after V lost 4 bases and J lost 4 bases. The CDR3 covers 14 residues. This CDR3 is CASSPREDYNEQFF. CDR3 sequence (DNA): TGCGCCAGCAGCCCGCGGGAGGATTACAATGAGCAGTTCTTC.

This chain joins TRBV5-1 and TRBJ1-1; the D gene is possibly TRBD1 (5 bases). This CDR3 spans 15 amino acids. In germline, CDR1 is SGHRS, CDR2 YFSETQ. The V end was cut by 4 bases, the J end by 0 bases, with 13 bases between. In DNA form, the CDR3 reads TGCGCCAGCAGCGATCCGGGACTCATGAACACTGAAGCTTTCTTT. This sequence encodes CASSDPGLMNTEAFF.

The J gene is TRBJ2-5, the V gene TRBV20-1, with a tentative D call TRBD2 (5 bases). V shed 4 bases and J shed 5 bases, with 20 bases lying between them. The germline V gene has CDR1 DFQATT and CDR2 SNEGSKA (reference sequence). This CDR3 spans 15 amino acids. Written as DNA, the CDR3 is TGCAGTGCTACCACCGGCGCGGGTCGTCAGGAGACCCAGTACTTC. It translates to CSATTGAGRQETQYF.

This clonotype was detected only a few times. The chain links TRBV5-1 to TRBJ1-2, with 8 bases fitting TRBD1. J was trimmed by 6 bases and V by 3 bases; bases with no gene match: 4. Germline lookup yields CDR1 SGHRS and CDR2 YFSETQ. This CDR3 is 13 amino acids long. The CDR3 loop reads CASSSGQGNGYTF. The CDR3 bases are TGCGCCAGCAGCTCCGGACAGGGAAATGGCTACACCTTC.

The rearrangement links TRBV7-7 to TRBJ2-5, with TRBD2 matching over 12 bases. Germline lookup yields CDR1 SSHAT and CDR2 FNYEAQ (reference sequence). After removal of 5 bases from V and 1 base from J, the junction contained 5 bases not matched to a gene. The CDR3 is 16 amino acids. CDR3 region: CASSPLAGGFQETQYF. The CDR3 DNA reads as TGTGCCAGCAGCCCCCTAGCGGGGGGGTTCCAAGAGACCCAGTACTTC.

V is TRBV5-1 and J is TRBJ2-1, with D maybe TRBD1 (6 bases). Trimming removed 4 bases from V and 9 bases from J, with 14 bases in between. The CDR3 totals 13 residues. The V gene's germline CDR1 is SGHRS and CDR2 YFSETQ. The CDR3 DNA sequence: TGCGCCAGCAGCACTACAGGGTCCCGTGAGCAGTTCTTC. Translation: CASSTTGSREQFF.

J is TRBJ2-7 and V is TRBV28; 9 positions agree with TRBD2. The germline V gene has CDR1 MDHEN and CDR2 SYDVKM. J was trimmed by 4 bases and V by 2 bases; bases with no gene match: 9. The CDR3 has 16 residues. The CDR3 DNA is TGTGCCAGCAGTTTAATTTTAGCGGGAGACCGTTACGAGCAGTACTTC. This codes for CASSLILAGDRYEQYF.

This chain uses TRBV2 with TRBJ2-1; TRBD2 matches 12 bases. The CDR3 length is 15 residues. V was clipped by 6 bases and J by 4 bases; unmatched bases: 4. Germline V gene data show CDR1 as SNHLY and CDR2 as FYNNEI. CDR3 sequence: CASRVLAGGYNEQFF. The CDR3 region has the DNA TGTGCCAGCAGGGTACTAGCGGGAGGATACAATGAGCAGTTCTTC.

The chain has TRBV2 and TRBJ1-2, with no clear D. The CDR3 is 15 residues long. V shed 6 bases and J shed 3 bases, with 17 bases lying between them. Germline-derived CDR1 and CDR2 are SNHLY and FYNNEI. The CDR3 is CASREGTSPDYGYTF. DNA of the CDR3: TGTGCCAGCAGGGAGGGAACATCCCCTGACTATGGCTACACCTTC.

This chain joins TRBV20-1 and TRBJ1-2; a possible D gene is TRBD1 (5 bases). The CDR3 sequence is 13 residues long. Trimming cost V 5 bases and J 3 bases, with 13 bases left between them. Germline V lookup: CDR1 DFQATT, CDR2 SNEGSKA (reference sequence). The CDR3 loop is CSAPREGHYGYTF. The CDR3 DNA follows: TGCAGTGCTCCCCGGGAGGGACACTATGGCTACACCTTC.

CDR3 sequence: CASSLATGTDTQYF. CDR3 nucleotides: TGTGCCAGCAGTTTGGCTACAGGCACAGATACGCAGTATTTT. This chain links TRBV12-3 or TRBV12-4 with TRBJ2-3; D is uncertain. The CDR3 contains 14 residues. Trimming removed 3 bases from V and 1 base from J, with 8 bases in between.

The chain links TRBV20-1 to TRBJ2-1; 13 nucleotides line up with TRBD2. Germline-derived CDR1 and CDR2 are DFQATT and SNEGSKA (reference sequence). The CDR3 totals 19 residues. The ends lost 1 base at V and 7 bases at J; junction bases unmatched: 16. The CDR3 loop is CSARALGGLAGPQGNEQFF. The CDR3 DNA reads as TGCAGTGCTAGAGCCCTCGGGGGACTAGCGGGACCCCAAGGGAATGAGCAGTTCTTC.

This chain connects TRBV28 to TRBJ2-3; possibly TRBD2 for D (6 bases). Trimming took off 5 bases at V and 0 bases at J, with 9 bases between the two ends. The CDR3 length is 14 residues. In germline, CDR1 is MDHEN, CDR2 SYDVKM. This chain's CDR3 is CASSQRASTDTQYF. The CDR3 region has the DNA TGTGCCAGCAGTCAGCGGGCTAGCACAGATACGCAGTATTTT.

The chain is built from TRBV20-1 and TRBJ2-3, with 10 nucleotides matching TRBD2. V shed 2 bases, J shed 2 bases, and the junction held 10 bases outside the gene matches. CDR3 length: 17 amino acids. CDR1 is DFQATT and CDR2 is SNEGSKA in the germline V gene (reference sequence). The CDR3 is CSARSVRTSGFTDTQYF. DNA for the CDR3: TGCAGTGCTAGATCAGTCCGGACTAGCGGATTCACAGATACGCAGTATTTT.

This clonotype was found once. The V call is TRBV28, the J call TRBJ2-7; D gene ambiguous. Germline CDR1 and CDR2: MDHEN and SYDVKM. CDR3 length: 12 residues. Trimming removed 3 bases at V and 3 bases at J, with 6 bases between. The CDR3 region has the DNA TGTGCCAGCAGTTTTAGTCGCTACGAGCAGTACTTC. It yields the protein CASSFSRYEQYF.

This chain connects TRBV9 to TRBJ2-7; the match to TRBD2 covers 8 bases. The CDR3 consists of 16 residues. V lost 3 bases, J lost 5 bases, and 13 bases stayed unmatched. The germline V gene has CDR1 SGDLS and CDR2 YYNGEE. CDR3 DNA: TGTGCCAGCAGCGGGGAGTATGGGGCAGCGGGGGACGAGCAGTACTTC. It specifies CASSGEYGAAGDEQYF.